This T cell receptor beta chain stems from a study of T cell responses to AZD1222 COVID-19 vaccine. A remark on this clone: Its target is not known.

Study findings and constraints: Donors skewed white British and female; clonal diversity was possibly underestimated. Repertoires were obtained only post-peak T cell response. Seropositive status at baseline applied to only a handful of AZD1222 recipients.

The method was immunoSEQ multiplex PCR; TCRdb's version includes in-frame clones alone and lacks a portion of them. This sample yields about 120,000 clones, of which 90% to 95% are seen a single time; approximately 4.9% belongs to the top ten. Germline V gene data show CDR1 as SGHNT and CDR2 as YYREEE (reference sequence). V was pared by 3 bases and J by 3 bases, with 6 bases between. The CDR3 loop spans 12 amino acids. The sequencing used peripheral blood, collected on day 0 of AZD1222 vaccination. This TCR came from an adult in good health. The gene calls are TRBV5-4 and TRBJ2-5; D is ambiguous. The CDR3 DNA sequence: TGTGCCAGCAGCTCGCTTAAAGAGACCCAGTACTTC. Protein sequence: CASSSLKETQYF.